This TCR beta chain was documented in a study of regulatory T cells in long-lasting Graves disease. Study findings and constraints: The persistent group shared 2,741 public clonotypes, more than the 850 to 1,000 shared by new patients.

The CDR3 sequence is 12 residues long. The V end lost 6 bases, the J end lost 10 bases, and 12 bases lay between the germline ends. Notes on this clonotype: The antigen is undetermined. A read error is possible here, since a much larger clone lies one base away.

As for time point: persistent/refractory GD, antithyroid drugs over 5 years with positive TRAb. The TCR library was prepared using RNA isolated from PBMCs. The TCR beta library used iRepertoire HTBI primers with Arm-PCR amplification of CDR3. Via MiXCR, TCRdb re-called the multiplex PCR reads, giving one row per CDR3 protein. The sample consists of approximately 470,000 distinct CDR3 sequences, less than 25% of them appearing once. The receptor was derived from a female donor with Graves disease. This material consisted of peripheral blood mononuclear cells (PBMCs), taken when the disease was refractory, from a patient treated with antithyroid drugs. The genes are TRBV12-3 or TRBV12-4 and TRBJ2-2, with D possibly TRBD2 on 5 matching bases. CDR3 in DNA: TGTGCCAGCAGCCGAGCGGTCGAGGAGCTGTTTTTT. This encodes CASSRAVEELFF.